Here is one T cell receptor beta chain with its context. Its specificity is unknown. This entry comes from a study of T cells after yellow fever vaccination. Findings and caveats of the study: Peaking on day 5 versus 15, the secondary response was faster but weaker.

V trimming: 7 bases; J trimming: 5 bases; junction bases outside the gene matches: 11. Germline V gene data show CDR1 as MDHEN and CDR2 as SYDVKM. There are 15 residues in the CDR3. The 5'RACE template-switching step produced TCR cDNA and added a universal primer site and UMIs. TCRdb re-called the 5' RACE reads through MiXCR, storing one row per CDR3 protein. This table holds a few hundred thousand distinct CDR3 sequences, 6.9% found once. The V and J genes are TRBV28 and TRBJ2-5; 9 bases match TRBD2. The source material was CD4+ T cells sorted from PBMCs, sampled 15 days after the yellow fever booster vaccination. The receptor was isolated from a man aged 25 to 45 who received the YFV17D yellow fever vaccine. The CDR3 nucleotides are TGTGCCAGCACCCGACCCCCAGCGGGAGGTGAGACCCAGTACTTC. Its translation is CASTRPPAGGETQYF.